This record concerns one T cell receptor (beta chain) sequence. The CDR3 is 15 residues long. Germline V gene sequence: CDR1 SGDLS, CDR2 YYNGEE. Trimming at V came to 0 bases and at J to 7 bases, leaving 5 bases not matched to a gene. This sample was taken from a study of blood T cell repertoires in COVID-19. Study details: The United States, Italy and Spain were the sources of the acute and convalescent COVID-19 samples.

How the authors handled the data: Estimated nucleated cell counts came from reference gene primer amplification. The method was immunoSEQ multiplex PCR; TCRdb's version includes in-frame clones alone and lacks a portion of them. V and J calls plus clone size are reproduced from that table; the DNA served to infer D and trimming. The data show 150,000 to 200,000 clones, 85% to 90% seen once. This chain connects TRBV9 to TRBJ2-1; TRBD2 matches at 9 bases. This TCR was recovered from a man aged 35-49 years with active or convalescent COVID-19. The sample consisted of peripheral blood. CDR3 DNA: TGTGCCAGCAGCGTAGCGGTAGCGGGGGATAATGAGCAGTTCTTC. Protein product: CASSVAVAGDNEQFF.